Each of the 32 T cell receptor beta chains below was sequenced from the same sample in a study of shared T cell receptors in the human thymus. The data were produced by immunoSEQ multiplex PCR, yet TCRdb's version contains in-frame clones alone and is incomplete. The table includes hundreds of thousands of clones, approximately 87% detected once. The sample was also reused in another study, on human thymus T cells.

The sample was thymocytes. The receptors stem from a boy in the first two years of life with a congenital heart defect.

DNA of the CDR3: TGTGCCAGCAGCCCCGGTCCCGGGACTAGCGGGAGAGGGCAGTACTTC. Its protein is CASSPGPGTSGRGQYF. This sequence joins TRBV11-2 and TRBJ2-7; 14 nucleotides align to TRBD2. The CDR3 covers 16 residues. The germline gives CDR1 SGHAT, CDR2 FQNNGV. The V gene end was trimmed by 5 bases and the J gene end by 9 bases; junction bases not matched to a gene: 12.

V gene TRBV5-5 combines with J gene TRBJ2-3; TRBD2 matches at 11 bases. Germline values: CDR1 SGHKS, CDR2 YYEKEE (reference sequence). V shed 4 bases, J shed 4 bases, and the junction held 8 bases outside the gene matches. The CDR3 loop spans 16 amino acids. The CDR3 here is CASSHLLAGDADTQYF. The CDR3 bases are TGTGCCAGCAGCCATTTACTAGCGGGAGACGCAGATACGCAGTATTTT.

This sequence joins TRBV11-2 and TRBJ2-2; D might be TRBD2 (5 bases). Trimming left V 1 base short and J 6 bases short, with 12 bases between. From germline, CDR1 is SGHAT and CDR2 FQNNGV. The CDR3 length is 15 residues. The CDR3 coding sequence is TGTGCCAGCAGCTTAGGGCGCATGCGGGCCGGGGAGCTGTTTTTT. Protein product: CASSLGRMRAGELFF.

The chain is built from TRBV6-5 and TRBJ2-7; 8 nucleotides line up with TRBD1. CDR1 and CDR2 from the germline V gene are MNHEY and SVGAGI. The CDR3 extends over 14 amino acids. The CDR3 reads CATRSGGPYYEQYF. DNA for the CDR3: TGTGCAACCAGATCAGGGGGCCCCTACTACGAGCAGTACTTC.

The CDR3 DNA reads TGTGCCAGCACCAAGGGACTGGCCTCTGGAAACACCATATATTTT. As protein: CASTKGLASGNTIYF. V is TRBV6-5 and J is TRBJ1-3; maybe TRBD1 (5 bases). Trimming pared 7 bases from V and 0 bases from J, leaving 13 bases between. Germline CDR1 MNHEY, CDR2 SVGAGI. The CDR3 contains 15 residues.

This chain uses TRBV5-4 with TRBJ1-3; D gene uncertain. The CDR3 has 14 residues. The V gene lost 2 bases and the J gene lost 4 bases, with 10 bases spanning the gap. Germline V gene data show CDR1 as SGHNT and CDR2 as YYREEE (reference sequence). This CDR3 reads CASSFTGKGNTIYF. The CDR3 DNA is TGTGCCAGCAGCTTTACGGGTAAAGGAAACACCATATATTTT. Filled out from reference TRBV5-4 and TRBJ1-3, the complete variable domain reads ETGVTQSPTHLIKTRGQQVTLRCSSQSGHNTVSWYQQALGQGPQFIFQYYREEENGRGNFPPRFSGLQFPNYSSELNVNALELDDSALYLCASSFTGKGNTIYFGEGSWLTVV.

The chain couples TRBV15 to TRBJ1-2; 7 nucleotides line up with TRBD1. This CDR3 has 15 residues. Losses at the gene ends were 6 bases for V and 6 bases for J; bases not matched to a gene: 13. Germline CDR1 reads LNHNV; CDR2 reads YYDKDF (reference sequence). The chain's CDR3 is CATSPFSDRVDGYTF. Written as DNA, the CDR3 is TGTGCCACCAGTCCCTTTTCCGACAGGGTGGATGGCTACACCTTC.

The chain couples TRBV25-1 to TRBJ1-5; TRBD1 agrees at 7 bases. Germline CDR1 MGHDK, CDR2 SYGVNS. The CDR3 is 16 residues long. V was pared by 4 bases and J by 1 base, with 7 bases of the junction left unmatched. The CDR3 protein is CASSGSGQSSNQPQHF. CDR3 DNA sequence: TGTGCCAGCAGTGGCTCGGGACAGAGCAGCAATCAGCCCCAGCATTTT.

The chain recombines TRBV6-5 with TRBJ2-1, with 8 bases lining up with TRBD2. Per the germline V gene, CDR1 is MNHEY and CDR2 is SVGAGI. The CDR3 totals 16 residues. J was trimmed by 1 base and V by 4 bases; bases with no gene match: 6. This chain's CDR3 is CASSSTAGESYNEQFF. The CDR3 nucleotides are TGTGCCAGCAGTTCTACAGCGGGAGAGTCCTACAATGAGCAGTTCTTC.

The rearrangement uses TRBV6-5 and TRBJ2-5; D possibly corresponds to TRBD2 (6 bases). V dropped 6 bases and J dropped 5 bases, with 16 bases sitting between them. The CDR3 covers 14 residues. In germline, CDR1 is MNHEY, CDR2 SVGAGI. The CDR3 spells CASRRDASDETQYF. The CDR3, as DNA: TGTGCCAGCAGACGGGACGCTAGCGATGAGACCCAGTACTTC.

Regarding this clone: Mismatch with germline at one junction end may stem from a read error. The rearrangement links TRBV28 to TRBJ2-7, with 9 bases identical to TRBD2. In germline, CDR1 is MDHEN, CDR2 SYDVKM. This CDR3 is built from 14 residues. The CDR3 coding sequence is TGTGCCAACAGTTCGGGACTAGCCTTCTACGAGCAGTACTTC. Amino acids: CANSSGLAFYEQYF.

The table lists this clone with a count of one. The chain couples TRBV5-1 to TRBJ1-1; 7 bases line up with TRBD1. J gave up 6 bases and V 4 bases, and 3 bases lay outside the gene matches. Per the germline V gene, CDR1 is SGHRS and CDR2 is YFSETQ. The CDR3 runs 12 residues. The CDR3, as DNA: TGCGCCAGCAGCGGGGGACAGTCTGAAGCTTTCTTT. Protein product: CASSGGQSEAFF.

The CDR3 DNA is TGTGCCAGCAGTCCGAAACAGGGGATCGGCGTTCGGCTCAACTACGAGCAGTACTTC. It yields the protein CASSPKQGIGVRLNYEQYF. The chain uses TRBV27 and TRBJ2-7, with TRBD1 matching over 7 bases. The CDR3 totals 19 residues. Germline CDR1 reads MNHEY; CDR2 reads SMNVEV (reference sequence). V was clipped by 5 bases and J by 3 bases; unmatched bases: 22.

The chain uses TRBV19 and TRBJ1-2; 7 bases line up with TRBD1. V lost 4 bases and J lost 7; bases outside the gene matches: 9. Germline V gene lookup returns CDR1 LNHDA and CDR2 SQIVND (reference sequence). This CDR3 has 14 residues. The CDR3 DNA sequence: TGTGCCAGTAGTAACTGTCGACAGGGTCGTGGCTACACCTTC. As protein: CASSNCRQGRGYTF.

The chain is built from TRBV10-3 and TRBJ2-5; D remains ambiguous. This CDR3 contains 14 residues. V lost 8 bases and J 2 bases, leaving 15 bases between the germline ends. Germline CDR1 is ENHRY and CDR2 is SYGVKD. Here the CDR3 DNA reads TGTGCCATCCGAGATCAGGCTCATCAAGAGACCCAGTACTTC. Its protein is CAIRDQAHQETQYF.

J is TRBJ2-2 and V is TRBV10-2, with D tentatively TRBD1 (6 bases). CDR1 is WSHSY, CDR2 SAAADI, per germline. Trimming cost V 8 bases and J 3 bases, with 10 bases left between them. CDR3 length: 13 amino acids. The CDR3 DNA reads as TGCGCCAGCGGTACAGGGCACACCGGGGAGCTGTTTTTT. Translating it yields CASGTGHTGELFF.

This clone was detected only once. This chain joins TRBV6-6 and TRBJ1-4; D unclear. V was pared by 2 bases and J by 8 bases, with 12 bases between. The CDR3 covers 14 residues. CDR1 is MNHNY, CDR2 SVGAGI, per germline (reference sequence). CDR3 sequence (DNA): TGTGCCAGCAGTTACCCCCCATCGGGGGAAAAACTGTTTTTT. This encodes CASSYPPSGEKLFF.

J is TRBJ2-5 and V is TRBV2; the match to TRBD2 covers 8 bases. There are 16 residues in the CDR3. V lost 5 bases, J lost 4 bases, and 12 bases stayed unmatched. In germline, CDR1 is SNHLY, CDR2 FYNNEI. The CDR3 bases are TGTGCCAGCAGTAACCTAGCGGGCGAGGGTGGAGAGACCCAGTACTTC. Translation: CASSNLAGEGGETQYF.

The chain employs TRBV27 and TRBJ1-4, with 9 bases aligning to TRBD1. Per the germline V gene, CDR1 is MNHEY and CDR2 is SMNVEV (reference sequence). The CDR3 runs 16 residues. Trimming removed 8 bases from V and 2 bases from J; junction bases left unmatched: 9. The CDR3 sequence: CASRPGTGKTNEKLFF. CDR3 in DNA: TGTGCCAGCCGTCCTGGGACAGGGAAGACTAATGAAAAACTGTTTTTT. Looking up the rest from reference TRBV27 and TRBJ1-4 gives the full variable domain: EAQVTQNPRYLITVTGKKLTVTCSQNMNHEYMSWYRQDPGLGLRQIYYSMNVEVTDKGDVPEGYKVSRKEKRNFPLILESPSPNQTSLYFCASRPGTGKTNEKLFFGSGTQLSVL.

This chain uses TRBV2 with TRBJ1-1; possible D gene TRBD1, 6 bases. Germline V gives CDR1 SNHLY, CDR2 FYNNEI. The V end was cut by 2 bases, the J end by 1 base, with 11 bases between. This CDR3 region has 15 residues. Written as DNA, the CDR3 is TGTGCCAGCAGTGAACGGATGACAGGGAACACTGAAGCTTTCTTT. It codes for CASSERMTGNTEAFF.

This chain connects TRBV9 to TRBJ2-3, with D tentatively TRBD2 (5 bases). Germline-derived CDR1 and CDR2 are SGDLS and YYNGEE. V was cut by 0 bases and J by 0 bases, with 11 bases left in between. This CDR3 spans 16 amino acids. The CDR3 coding sequence is TGTGCCAGCAGCGTAGGAGGTAGCGAGAGCACAGATACGCAGTATTTT. Its protein product is CASSVGGSESTDTQYF.

The V gene is TRBV6-5, the J gene TRBJ2-3, with a weak D call TRBD1 (6 bases). Trimming pared 2 bases from V and 0 bases from J, leaving 12 bases between. CDR3 size: 16 residues. Germline V lookup: CDR1 MNHEY, CDR2 SVGAGI. The CDR3 is CASSYTGPLSTDTQYF. The CDR3 nucleotides are TGTGCCAGCAGTTACACAGGGCCCCTTAGCACAGATACGCAGTATTTT.

The chain has TRBV5-5 and TRBJ2-7; D unresolved. Germline loops: CDR1 SGHKS, CDR2 YYEKEE (reference sequence). The germline V and J ends were trimmed by 5 bases and 4 bases, with 10 bases remaining between them. The CDR3 loop spans 12 amino acids. The CDR3: CASSPDWYEQYF. DNA of the CDR3: TGTGCCAGCAGTCCCGACTGGTACGAGCAGTACTTC.

V is TRBV4-1 and J is TRBJ2-7; 12 bases line up with TRBD2. V shed 2 bases, J shed 3 bases, and the junction held 8 bases outside the gene matches. The CDR3 has 17 amino acids. Germline CDR1 reads MGHRA; CDR2 reads YSYEKL. The CDR3 is CASSQTFGLAGLYEQYF. In DNA form, the CDR3 reads TGCGCCAGCAGCCAAACTTTTGGACTAGCGGGACTCTACGAGCAGTACTTC.

This chain uses TRBV28 with TRBJ2-1; D is perhaps TRBD1 (5 bases). Trimming took 0 bases from V and 5 from J, leaving 8 bases between them. The CDR3 extends over 14 amino acids. Germline V CDR1 and CDR2: MDHEN, SYDVKM. This CDR3 reads CASSLWARDNEQFF. The CDR3 bases are TGTGCCAGCAGTTTATGGGCCAGGGACAATGAGCAGTTCTTC.

The chain employs TRBV27 and TRBJ1-1, with a tentative D call TRBD1 (5 bases). The CDR3 is 15 residues long. Trimming cost V 6 bases and J 4 bases, with 18 bases left between them. Per the germline V gene, CDR1 is MNHEY and CDR2 is SMNVEV (reference sequence). The CDR3 spells CASSPWSGQLTEAFF. DNA of the CDR3: TGTGCCAGCAGCCCTTGGTCTGGACAACTCACTGAAGCTTTCTTT.

The chain recombines TRBV5-6 with TRBJ1-1, with 8 nucleotides matching TRBD1. The CDR3 is 15 amino acids. Germline trimming cut 3 bases from V and 1 base from J; bases unmatched to any gene: 5. The germline CDR1 and CDR2 sequences are SGHDT and YYEEEE. CDR3 residues: CASSSGTGGNTEAFF. The CDR3 bases are TGTGCCAGCAGCTCCGGGACAGGAGGGAACACTGAAGCTTTCTTT.

CDR3 region: CASRRTGPSYEQYF. The CDR3 DNA sequence: TGTGCCAGCAGACGGACAGGGCCCTCCTACGAGCAGTACTTC. This chain uses TRBV28 with TRBJ2-7; TRBD1 matches at 8 bases. This CDR3 has 14 amino acids. The V gene end was trimmed by 6 bases and the J gene end by 0 bases; junction bases not matched to a gene: 4. The germline V gene has CDR1 MDHEN and CDR2 SYDVKM.

V and J are TRBV5-1 and TRBJ2-7; TRBD2 agrees at 10 bases. The J segment lost 2 bases and the V segment lost 0 bases, leaving 5 bases of the junction unmatched. The length of the CDR3 is 16 residues. Germline V gene sequence: CDR1 SGHRS, CDR2 YFSETQ. The CDR3 DNA reads as TGCGCCAGCAGCTTGGAGGTGCTAGCGGGGGCCTACGAGCAGTACTTC. It yields the protein CASSLEVLAGAYEQYF.

Comment on this clone: One end of the junction fails to match germline, which may point to a read error. The CDR3: CASRYLGQEVEGYPF. The CDR3 coding sequence is TGTGCCAGCAGGTACCTAGGACAGGAGGTGGAAGGCTACCCCTTC. V and J are TRBV2 and TRBJ1-2; 7 nucleotides match TRBD1. This CDR3 region has 15 residues. Germline assignment: CDR1 SNHLY and CDR2 FYNNEI.

This clone was seen just once. The chain employs TRBV30 and TRBJ2-2; D unclear. The CDR3 has 12 amino acids. CDR1 GTSNPN and CDR2 SVGIG come from the germline V gene (reference sequence). V was clipped by 0 bases and J by 6 bases, with 5 bases between them. The CDR3 region has the DNA TGTGCCTGGAGTGTACCGGCCGGGGAGCTGTTTTTT. Its translation: CAWSVPAGELFF.

The V call is TRBV7-9, the J call TRBJ2-7; TRBD1 matches 9 bases. The CDR3 has 14 residues. Germline V gene lookup returns CDR1 SEHNR and CDR2 FQNEAQ (reference sequence). V lost 1 base to trimming and J lost 5 bases; unmatched junction nucleotides: 3. Here the CDR3 reads CASSLDRGRDEQYF. The CDR3 DNA reads as TGTGCCAGCAGCTTAGACAGGGGGCGCGACGAGCAGTACTTC.